The 26 T cell receptor beta chains below come from one sample, sequenced in a study of CD8 T cells in Susac syndrome. Reverse transcription used roughly 0.45 to 1 ug RNA and random hexamers. TCRdb itself ran the immunoSEQ multiplex PCR reads through MiXCR, one entry per CDR3 protein. The sample shows about 190,000 distinct CDR3 sequences, 95% of them seen only once. The sequencing input was CD4+ T cells from PBMCs. These receptor sequences come from a human donor in good health.

Concerning this clonotype itself: With a much larger clone just one base away, this may be a read error. The CDR3 DNA reads as TGTGCCAGCAGTTTGAGGTATACGCAGTATTTT. This gives the protein CASSLRYTQYF. This sequence joins TRBV28 and TRBJ2-3; no clear D gene. Trimming left V 3 bases short and J 7 bases short, with 5 bases between. This CDR3 comprises 11 residues. The germline gives CDR1 MDHEN, CDR2 SYDVKM.

CDR3 loop: CSARESGDTGEAFF. In nucleotides, the CDR3 is TGCAGTGCTAGAGAGTCAGGGGACACCGGGGAAGCTTTCTTT. V is TRBV20-1 and J is TRBJ1-1, with a tentative D call TRBD1 (6 bases). Germline CDR1 and CDR2: DFQATT and SNEGSKA (reference sequence). This CDR3 region has 14 residues. V was shortened by 0 bases and J by 8 bases, with 16 bases between the two germline ends.

CDR3 nucleotide sequence: TGTGCCATCAGCCCACAGGGAGCGAACACTGAAGCTTTCTTT. Its protein is CAISPQGANTEAFF. This chain links TRBV10-3 with TRBJ1-1, with D possibly matching TRBD1 (6 bases). This CDR3 is built from 14 residues. V lost 6 bases to trimming and J lost 1 base, with 12 bases between them. Per germline, CDR1 ENHRY and CDR2 SYGVKD.

The chain recombines TRBV20-1 with TRBJ1-6; D gene uncertain. CDR1 DFQATT and CDR2 SNEGSKA come from the germline V gene (reference sequence). CDR3 length: 14 amino acids. V lost 5 bases and J 0 bases, leaving 8 bases between the germline ends. DNA of the CDR3: TGCAGTGCTGGGGTTAGCTCCTATAATTCACCCCTCCACTTT. As protein: CSAGVSSYNSPLHF.

This clonotype was picked up one time. The V call is TRBV7-9, the J call TRBJ1-5; D call uncertain. CDR1 is SEHNR, CDR2 FQNEAQ, per germline (reference sequence). The CDR3 is 12 amino acids. V lost 4 bases and J lost 11, with 12 bases in between. CDR3 protein: CASSSRAGAQHF. The CDR3 DNA reads as TGTGCCAGCAGCTCCCGGGCTGGGGCCCAGCATTTT. Full variable domain (missing parts from reference TRBV7-9 and TRBJ1-5): DTGVSQNPRHKITKRGQNVTFRCDPISEHNRLYWYRQTLGQGPEFLTYFQNEAQLEKSRLLSDRFSAERPKGSFSTLEIQRTEQGDSAMYLCASSSRAGAQHFGDGTRLSIL.

The rearrangement links TRBV7-8 to TRBJ2-1; possible D gene TRBD1, 5 bases. V lost 2 bases and J lost 8, with 16 bases in between. The CDR3 runs 15 residues. Germline V gene sequence: CDR1 SGHVS, CDR2 FQNEAQ. The DNA of the CDR3 is TGTGCCAGCAGCTTATACGGCAGGGTAGGCTATGAGCAGTTCTTC. This translates into CASSLYGRVGYEQFF.

This chain uses TRBV7-2 with TRBJ2-1; 8 nucleotides align to TRBD2. CDR1 and CDR2 (germline): SGHTA, FQGNSA. This CDR3 region has 15 residues. The V gene end was trimmed by 8 bases and the J gene end by 4 bases; junction bases not matched to a gene: 10. CDR3 protein: CASSLAGLNYNEQFF. The CDR3 DNA sequence: TGTGCCAGCTCTTTAGCGGGACTGAATTACAATGAGCAGTTCTTC.

The rearrangement joins TRBV5-4 to TRBJ1-2; TRBD1 matches 10 bases. This CDR3 contains 16 residues. Per germline, CDR1 SGHNT and CDR2 YYREEE (reference sequence). After removal of 3 bases from V and 8 bases from J, the junction contained 13 bases not matched to a gene. CDR3 sequence: CASSSAVGQGYRGYTF. In DNA, the CDR3 is TGTGCCAGCAGCTCCGCCGTGGGACAGGGGTATCGGGGCTACACCTTC.

CDR3 DNA sequence: TGTGCCAGCAGCTTAGGTGGCCGGGTGGAGCAGTACTTC. This gives the protein CASSLGGRVEQYF. The chain employs TRBV7-2 and TRBJ2-7; D remains ambiguous. CDR3 size: 13 residues. Germline V gene lookup returns CDR1 SGHTA and CDR2 FQGNSA. The V and J ends lost 1 base and 7 bases respectively, with 11 bases between them.

This rearrangement joins TRBV7-9 to TRBJ1-5; D unclear. The ends were cut back, 5 bases at V and 2 bases at J, with 13 bases in the middle. CDR1 SEHNR and CDR2 FQNEAQ come from the germline V gene (reference sequence). The length of the CDR3 is 15 residues. The CDR3 is CASSPPGTGNQPQHF. Written as DNA, the CDR3 is TGTGCCAGCAGCCCCCCAGGTACGGGCAATCAGCCCCAGCATTTT.

The gene calls are TRBV3-1 and TRBJ1-1; D is perhaps TRBD1 (5 bases). Germline CDR1 is LGHDT and CDR2 is YNNKEL (reference sequence). V lost 1 base, J lost 0 bases, and 9 bases lay in between. CDR3 size: 15 residues. CDR3 nucleotides: TGTGCCAGCAGCCAAGCGGCAGGGTTGAACACTGAAGCTTTCTTT. This gives the protein CASSQAAGLNTEAFF.

The chain couples TRBV11-2 to TRBJ2-7; D unclear. The CDR3 sequence is 13 residues long. CDR1 and CDR2 (germline): SGHAT, FQNNGV. The germline V and J ends were trimmed by 5 bases and 5 bases, with 13 bases remaining between them. The CDR3: CASSAAGTDEQYF. The CDR3, as DNA: TGTGCCAGCAGCGCCGCTGGTACGGACGAGCAGTACTTC.

The chain is built from TRBV29-1 and TRBJ2-5; tentatively, D is TRBD1 (6 bases). V was pared by 7 bases and J by 1 base, with 10 bases between. Germline V CDR1 and CDR2: SQVTM, ANQGSEA. The length of the CDR3 is 12 residues. The CDR3, as DNA: TGCAGCGCAGGACAGCTCCAAGAGACCCAGTACTTC. It specifies CSAGQLQETQYF.

This sequence joins TRBV27 and TRBJ2-5, with D possibly matching TRBD1 (8 bases). V shed 4 bases and J shed 7 bases, with 13 bases lying between them. The CDR3 covers 13 residues. Per the germline V gene, CDR1 is MNHEY and CDR2 is SMNVEV (reference sequence). CDR3 in amino acids: CASSSYRGGTQYF. CDR3 DNA: TGTGCCAGCAGTTCATACAGGGGGGGGACCCAGTACTTC.

This chain uses TRBV29-1 with TRBJ1-4, with unresolved D. V was cut by 7 bases and J by 7 bases, with 10 bases left in between. This CDR3 comprises 11 residues. Germline V gene data show CDR1 as SQVTM and CDR2 as ANQGSEA. CDR3 sequence: CSAGGGEKLFF. As DNA, the CDR3 is TGCAGCGCAGGCGGCGGTGAAAAACTGTTTTTT.

The rearrangement links TRBV18 to TRBJ2-7; D may be TRBD1 (7 bases). Germline CDR1 is KGHSH and CDR2 is LQKENI. This CDR3 is built from 13 residues. Trimming took 5 bases from V and 5 from J, leaving 13 bases between them. In nucleotides, the CDR3 is TGTGCCAGCTCAGCGGGACAGCACCACGAGCAGTACGTC. Its protein product is CASSAGQHHEQYV.

The chain is built from TRBV20-1 and TRBJ2-7, with TRBD2 identical over 14 bases. The CDR3 length is 13 residues. Germline loops: CDR1 DFQATT, CDR2 SNEGSKA (reference sequence). Trimming took 7 bases from V and 7 from J; bases not matched to a gene: 6. The CDR3 DNA sequence: TGCAGTGTTGGGACTAGCGGGGGAGGGGAGCAGTACTTC. Protein: CSVGTSGGGEQYF.

This rearrangement joins TRBV20-1 to TRBJ1-5; D is perhaps TRBD1 (6 bases). Trimming took off 3 bases at V and 5 bases at J, with 17 bases between the two ends. Germline V CDR1 and CDR2: DFQATT, SNEGSKA (reference sequence). The CDR3 loop spans 15 amino acids. CDR3 nucleotide sequence: TGCAGTGCTAGGGGAGGGGGGGACTTTTATCAGCCCCAGCATTTT. It specifies CSARGGGDFYQPQHF.

This chain uses TRBV5-6 with TRBJ2-7, with D possibly matching TRBD1 (6 bases). CDR3 size: 15 residues. Germline CDR1 SGHDT, CDR2 YYEEEE. The germline V and J ends were trimmed by 9 bases and 1 base, with 20 bases remaining between them. CDR3 region: CATNTYGDTSYEQYF. The CDR3 region has the DNA TGTGCCACCAACACCTACGGGGACACTTCCTACGAGCAGTACTTC.

The chain recombines TRBV18 with TRBJ1-5, with D possibly matching TRBD1 (5 bases). The CDR3 totals 14 residues. CDR1 and CDR2 from the germline V gene are KGHSH and LQKENI. The V gene lost 6 bases and the J gene lost 5 bases, with 14 bases spanning the gap. The CDR3 sequence is CASSGEGSYQPQHF. In DNA, the CDR3 is TGTGCCAGCTCCGGGGAGGGGTCCTATCAGCCCCAGCATTTT.

The chain links TRBV4-2 to TRBJ1-1; D is perhaps TRBD1 (6 bases). This CDR3 has 15 residues. CDR1 is LGHNA and CDR2 is YNFKEQ in the germline V gene. The V gene lost 4 bases and the J gene lost 7 bases, with 19 bases spanning the gap. The CDR3 loop is CASSLRPEGGLEAFF. DNA of the CDR3: TGTGCCAGCAGCCTTCGACCCGAGGGGGGGCTTGAAGCTTTCTTT.

The CDR3 sequence: CSVHPTGRNTGELFF. CDR3 sequence (DNA): TGCAGCGTCCACCCGACGGGACGGAACACCGGGGAGCTGTTTTTT. This chain joins TRBV29-1 and TRBJ2-2; D may be TRBD1 or TRBD2 (5 bases each). Germline lookup yields CDR1 SQVTM and CDR2 ANQGSEA. This CDR3 spans 15 amino acids. V was clipped by 6 bases and J by 1 base, with 15 bases between them.

V is TRBV9 and J is TRBJ2-3, with D maybe TRBD1 (5 bases). CDR1 and CDR2 from the germline V gene are SGDLS and YYNGEE. Between the trimmed V and J ends, which lost 0 bases and 2 bases, there was a span of 13 bases. The CDR3 covers 16 residues. The CDR3 reads CASSVGHRKYTDTQYF. CDR3 sequence (DNA): TGTGCCAGCAGCGTAGGTCACAGGAAATACACAGATACGCAGTATTTT.

The chain is built from TRBV29-1 and TRBJ1-5, with 10 bases identical to TRBD1. CDR3 length equals 14 residues. The V and J ends lost 6 bases and 1 base, in that order; junction bases with no gene match: 3. The germline V gene encodes CDR1 SQVTM and CDR2 ANQGSEA. The CDR3 DNA reads as TGCAGCGTGGGGACAGGGGACAGCAATCAGCCCCAGCATTTT. Translation gives CSVGTGDSNQPQHF.

J is TRBJ1-1 and V is TRBV6-2 or TRBV6-3; D call uncertain. Looked up from germline, CDR1 is MNHEY and CDR2 is SVGEGT. V gave up 4 bases and J gave up 10 bases, with 13 bases separating them. This CDR3 region has 12 residues. CDR3 residues: CASSSSRIRAFF. The CDR3 DNA follows: TGTGCCAGCAGTTCCTCCCGGATAAGAGCTTTCTTT.

This clonotype was detected once. One junction end disagrees with the germline gene, perhaps due to a read error. The chain combines TRBV2 with TRBJ2-1; D is unresolved. CDR1 and CDR2 (germline): SNHLY, FYNNEI. The CDR3 length is 15 residues. CDR3 in amino acids: CASSEEWVSNNEQFF. The DNA for the CDR3 is TGTGCCAGCAGTGAAGAATGGGTCTCCAACAATGAGCAGTTCTTC.